The present entry profiles one T cell receptor beta chain with its context. Clones were sequenced by immunoSEQ multiplex PCR, and TCRdb holds only the in-frame ones, with some missing. The sample holds 150,000 to 200,000 clones, about 82% seen once. This sample was included in a study of blood T cell repertoires in COVID-19. Study information: The cDNA or gDNA used as material had been derived from T cells, B-cell-depleted T cells, or PBMCs.

CDR1 and CDR2 (germline): MNHEY, SVGEGT. This CDR3 region has 16 residues. With V trimmed by 5 bases and J by 5 bases, 13 bases remained unmatched. Source material: peripheral blood. This clonotype was obtained from a woman aged 25 to 39 with acute or convalescent COVID-19. This chain joins TRBV6-2 or TRBV6-3 and TRBJ1-2; 8 bases agree with TRBD1. CDR3 residues: CASSRPDRVKGYGYTF. The CDR3 DNA is TGTGCCAGCAGTCGACCGGACAGGGTAAAGGGGTATGGCTACACCTTC.